This note documents a single T cell receptor (beta chain) sequence. The antigen is undetermined. This entry comes from a study of early T cells in non-severe SARS-CoV-2 infection. Study at large: Investigators sequenced bulk RNA drawn from unsorted whole blood, and chains remained unpaired. Study-level points and caveats: Matches to VDJdb favored anti-spike CD8 responses and missed private and CD4 specificities.

Germline V lookup: CDR1 SGHRS, CDR2 YFSETQ. The V and J ends lost 5 bases and 0 bases, in that order; junction bases with no gene match: 2. CDR3 length: 13 amino acids. Unique molecular identifiers were attached to individual cDNA molecules. TCRdb re-derived calls from the 5' RACE reads in MiXCR, one entry per CDR3 protein. This sample carries tens of thousands of distinct CDR3 sequences, roughly 10% of them seen once, and the ten largest clones take 5.3%. This receptor was taken from an adult who was a healthcare worker with PCR-confirmed SARS-CoV-2 infection or an uninfected control (not recorded which). The source was whole blood, collected at baseline. V and J are TRBV5-1 and TRBJ2-7, with TRBD1 identical over 7 bases. The CDR3 region has the DNA TGCGCCAGCAGGAAGGGGGCCTCCTACGAGCAGTACTTC. Its protein is CASRKGASYEQYF.